The clone carrying this T cell receptor beta chain appeared a few times. Its antigen is unknown. One end of the junction is discordant with germline, which a read error may explain. Using a J-beta primer mix together with a sample-barcoded 5' primer, a second PCR was run for roughly 6 to 12 cycles. From the 5' RACE reads, TCRdb called clonotypes with MiXCR, one entry per CDR3 protein. In the table there are about 1,400,000 distinct CDR3 sequences, 35% to 45% of which are singletons. This sample is drawn from a study of blood T cells in healthy people across ages. CDR1 is LNHNV, CDR2 YYDKDF, per germline (reference sequence). The CDR3 is made up of 9 amino acids. Ranging in age from roughly 6 to 90, the donors were healthy Caucasian individuals from Russia. Findings and limits, study-wide: Long-lived donors carried more naive CD4+ cells and greater diversity than aged donors.

The receptor's source is a woman aged 18-29 years in good health. Sequenced: blood. The V gene is TRBV15, the J gene TRBJ2-6; no definite D call. This CDR3 reads CSGANVLTF. In DNA form, the CDR3 reads TGCTCTGGGGCCAACGTCCTGACTTTC.